This entry lists 17 T cell receptor beta chains sequenced from one sample in a study of radiation and T cells in renal cell carcinoma. Time point noted: blood 2 weeks post-SBRT. Treatment given: 15 Gy SBRT to primary tumor, nephrectomy 4 weeks later. Generated by immunoSEQ multiplex PCR, the TCRdb table keeps only in-frame clones and is missing some. The sample has 100,000 to 150,000 clones, around 81% seen once; the top ten hold 5.8%. The sample consisted of blood, taken from a patient whose treatment included radiotherapy and nephrectomy. The receptors originated from a man between 45 and 60 years old with renal cell carcinoma.

This rearrangement joins TRBV7-3 to TRBJ1-4; 7 bases match TRBD1. The CDR3 is 15 amino acids. Germline V CDR1 and CDR2: SGHTA, FQGTGA. Trimming removed 5 bases from V and 3 bases from J; junction bases left unmatched: 6. The CDR3 coding sequence is TGTGCCAGCAGCGTTCAGACAGGGCCTAATGAAAAACTGTTTTTT. Protein product: CASSVQTGPNEKLFF.

As regards this clone: Additional DNA sequences in this sample encode the identical CDR3. The chain links TRBV5-4 to TRBJ1-2; no definite D call. Germline V gene lookup returns CDR1 SGHNT and CDR2 YYREEE (reference sequence). The ends were cut back, 3 bases at V and 5 bases at J, with 5 bases in the middle. There are 11 residues in the CDR3. In nucleotides, the CDR3 is TGTGCCAGCAGCTCGACATATGGCTACACCTTC. This translates into CASSSTYGYTF.

Details on this clone: At one end, the junction sequence differs from germline, possibly due to a read error. The chain has TRBV7-9 and TRBJ2-3; 10 bases map to TRBD2. CDR1 is SEHNR, CDR2 FQNEAQ, per germline (reference sequence). The CDR3 runs to 15 residues. The CDR3 here is CASSLEAGGPSPGDF. The DNA of the CDR3 is TGTGCCAGCAGCTTAGAAGCGGGAGGGCCCTCACCAGGGGACTTT.

The CDR3 coding sequence is TGTGCCTGGAGCGTCGAAAAACTGTTTTTT. This encodes CAWSVEKLFF. The V and J genes are TRBV30 and TRBJ1-4, with unresolved D. CDR1 and CDR2 from the germline V gene are GTSNPN and SVGIG (reference sequence). Trimming shortened V by 3 bases and J by 8 bases, and 4 bases separated the two germline ends. The CDR3 extends over 10 amino acids.

This clone has at least ten counts. CDR3 sequence (DNA): TGTGCCAGCAGCTTGAACAGGGGGCCCGTGGATGGCTACACCTTC. It is translated as CASSLNRGPVDGYTF. The chain carries TRBV7-9 and TRBJ1-2, with 9 bases aligning to TRBD1. The V gene end was trimmed by 3 bases and the J gene end by 6 bases; junction bases not matched to a gene: 8. CDR1 and CDR2 from the germline V gene are SEHNR and FQNEAQ (reference sequence). The CDR3 is made up of 15 amino acids. Together with reference TRBV7-9 and TRBJ1-2, the CDR3 gives the full variable domain: DTGVSQNPRHKITKRGQNVTFRCDPISEHNRLYWYRQTLGQGPEFLTYFQNEAQLEKSRLLSDRFSAERPKGSFSTLEIQRTEQGDSAMYLCASSLNRGPVDGYTFGSGTRLTVV.

V is TRBV5-8 and J is TRBJ2-1; a possible D gene is TRBD1 (5 bases). Trimming took 5 bases from V and 0 from J, leaving 9 bases between them. CDR1 is SGHTS, CDR2 YDEGEE, per germline. The CDR3 runs to 14 residues. DNA for the CDR3: TGTGCCAGCAGAACAGGTTCCTCCTACAATGAGCAGTTCTTC. Its protein product is CASRTGSSYNEQFF.

The chain carries TRBV5-4 and TRBJ1-1, with a possible D match to TRBD1 (5 bases). CDR1 and CDR2 from the germline V gene are SGHNT and YYREEE (reference sequence). The CDR3 has 13 amino acids. V lost 1 base, J lost 7 bases, and 11 bases lay in between. DNA of the CDR3: TGTGCCAGCAGCTTGTTAGCGGGGGGTGAAGCTTTCTTT. It codes for CASSLLAGGEAFF.

The chain couples TRBV7-8 to TRBJ1-1; 7 nucleotides match TRBD1. J gave up 2 bases and V 4 bases, and 13 bases lay outside the gene matches. Germline V gene sequence: CDR1 SGHVS, CDR2 FQNEAQ. This CDR3 region has 17 residues. The CDR3 nucleotides are TGTGCCAGCAGCTCCCACCCCGCAGGGGGAGGAAACACTGAAGCTTTCTTT. It yields the protein CASSSHPAGGGNTEAFF.

This clone has only a few counts. V usage is TRBV9 and J usage is TRBJ1-5; D gene uncertain. From germline, CDR1 is SGDLS and CDR2 YYNGEE. This CDR3 has 15 residues. Between the trimmed V and J ends, which lost 0 bases and 4 bases, there was a span of 11 bases. The CDR3 is CASSVAGVQNQPQHF. In DNA, the CDR3 is TGTGCCAGCAGCGTAGCCGGGGTTCAGAATCAGCCCCAGCATTTT.

V usage is TRBV4-3 and J usage is TRBJ2-5; D may be TRBD1 or TRBD2 (6 bases each). Per the germline V gene, CDR1 is LGHNA and CDR2 is YSLEER. Deletions cut 2 bases from V and 5 bases from J, with 18 bases between. The length of the CDR3 is 16 residues. In DNA form, the CDR3 reads TGCGCCAGCAGCCAATCTTTCGGGGGCGCAGGGGAGACCCAGTACTTC. Protein: CASSQSFGGAGETQYF.

This clone was counted only a few times. The chain carries TRBV7-2 and TRBJ2-7; D may be TRBD1 (6 bases). The CDR3 loop spans 16 amino acids. V gave up 5 bases and J gave up 1 base, with 18 bases separating them. Germline loops: CDR1 SGHTA, CDR2 FQGNSA. This chain's CDR3 is CASSPRSGQLSYEQYF. DNA for the CDR3: TGTGCCAGCAGCCCCCGTTCAGGACAGCTGTCCTACGAGCAGTACTTC.

This clone was seen a handful of times. The rearrangement links TRBV27 to TRBJ2-7; tentative D call: TRBD2 (6 bases). The CDR3 is made up of 14 amino acids. Germline CDR1 and CDR2: MNHEY and SMNVEV (reference sequence). V lost 6 bases and J 7 bases, leaving 19 bases between the germline ends. This CDR3 is CASSSDGRGREQYF. Written as DNA, the CDR3 is TGTGCCAGCAGCTCAGATGGGAGAGGGAGGGAGCAGTACTTC.

This chain connects TRBV30 to TRBJ2-7, with TRBD2 matching 11 bases. The germline CDR1 and CDR2 sequences are GTSNPN and SVGIG (reference sequence). The CDR3 totals 13 residues. The V and J ends lost 5 bases and 4 bases, in that order; junction bases with no gene match: 4. CDR3 DNA: TGTGCCTGGGGGACTAGCGGTCCTTACGAGCAGTACTTC. The encoded protein is CAWGTSGPYEQYF.

This clone was counted only a few times. The chain combines TRBV6-4 with TRBJ1-2, with no clear D. Germline V gene lookup returns CDR1 MRHNA and CDR2 SNTAGT. The CDR3 is 14 amino acids. Trimming removed 7 bases at V and 2 bases at J, with 14 bases between. CDR3 sequence reads: CASTPDERNYGYTF. In nucleotides, the CDR3 is TGTGCCAGCACTCCCGACGAGCGGAACTATGGCTACACCTTC.

The rearrangement joins TRBV5-1 to TRBJ2-5, with TRBD1 as a possible D gene (6 bases). Germline V gene data show CDR1 as SGHRS and CDR2 as YFSETQ. This CDR3 has 15 amino acids. V lost 0 bases and J lost 1, with 10 bases in between. The DNA of the CDR3 is TGCGCCAGCAGCTTGGCAGGGGCGGCCCAAGAGACCCAGTACTTC. It is translated as CASSLAGAAQETQYF.

The chain has TRBV7-2 and TRBJ2-1; possibly TRBD2 for D (5 bases). V lost 6 bases, J lost 2 bases, and 17 bases lay in between. The CDR3 is 16 amino acids. Germline V lookup: CDR1 SGHTA, CDR2 FQGNSA. CDR3 bases: TGTGCCAGCAGTCTCGAGGGTCAAAGGGCCTACAATGAGCAGTTCTTC. Its protein product is CASSLEGQRAYNEQFF.

The chain employs TRBV11-1 and TRBJ2-7, with 9 bases fitting TRBD1. The CDR3 runs to 13 residues. Germline values: CDR1 SGHAT, CDR2 FQDESV (reference sequence). Losses at the gene ends were 4 bases for V and 6 bases for J; bases not matched to a gene: 4. DNA of the CDR3: TGTGCCAGCAGCTCCCGGGACAGGGTCGAGCAGTACTTC. Translating gives CASSSRDRVEQYF.